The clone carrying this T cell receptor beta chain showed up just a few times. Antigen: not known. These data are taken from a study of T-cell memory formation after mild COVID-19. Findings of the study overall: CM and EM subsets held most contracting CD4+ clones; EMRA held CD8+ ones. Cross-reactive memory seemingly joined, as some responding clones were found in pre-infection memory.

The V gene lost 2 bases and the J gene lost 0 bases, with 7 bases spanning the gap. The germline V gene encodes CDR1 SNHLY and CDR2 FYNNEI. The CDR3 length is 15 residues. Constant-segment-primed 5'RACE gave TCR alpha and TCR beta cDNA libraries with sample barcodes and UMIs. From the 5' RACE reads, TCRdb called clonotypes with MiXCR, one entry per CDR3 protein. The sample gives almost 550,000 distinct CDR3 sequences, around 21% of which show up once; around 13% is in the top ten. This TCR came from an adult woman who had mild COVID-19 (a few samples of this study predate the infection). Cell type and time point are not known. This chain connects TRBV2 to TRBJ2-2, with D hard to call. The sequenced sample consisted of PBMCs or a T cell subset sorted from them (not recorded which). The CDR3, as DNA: TGTGCCAGCAGTGAATTTAGTCCGAACACCGGGGAGCTGTTTTTT. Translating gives CASSEFSPNTGELFF.